These T cell receptor beta chains were read from a single sample in a study of blood T cell repertoires in COVID-19. Here immunoSEQ multiplex PCR was the method, and the copy in TCRdb shows in-frame clones only, minus some. The sample lists under 200,000 clones; roughly 81% were seen once. The sequenced sample consisted of peripheral blood. The receptors shown here come from a man aged 35 to 55 with acute or convalescent COVID-19. CDR3s include the opening cysteine and the closing phenylalanine or tryptophan. Fields, in order: clone size, D gene, J gene, V gene, CDR3 DNA, CDR3 protein. A D gene is named only where the DNA matches it firmly. Some rows have no size entry. The others give once, few or many, or a class for an expanded clone.

>NA|NA|TRBJ1-5|TRBV6-2/TRBV6-3
TGTGCCAGCAGTTACAGTGTTGGGAGCGGCAATCAGCCCCAGCATTTT
CASSYSVGSGNQPQHF
>NA|NA|TRBJ1-1|TRBV5-3
TGTGCCAGAAGCTTGTGGGCCCCCGATAGGAACACTGAAGCTTTCTTT
CARSLWAPDRNTEAFF
>NA|TRBD1|TRBJ2-3|TRBV5-4
TGTGCCAGCAGCAGGGGACAGCTGACAGATACGCAGTATTTT
CASSRGQLTDTQYF
>NA|TRBD1|TRBJ1-2|TRBV19
TGTGCCAGTACCCGCGGGGACAGGGGGCTCGGCTATGGCTACACCTTC
CASTRGDRGLGYGYTF
>NA|NA|TRBJ1-1|TRBV30
TGTGCCTGGAGTGTATTGAGGGGGTTCAACACTGAAGCTTTCTTT
CAWSVLRGFNTEAFF
>NA|NA|TRBJ1-3|TRBV2
TGTGCCAGCAGGGTAGAGGACTACTCTGGAAACACCATATATTTT
CASRVEDYSGNTIYF
>NA|TRBD1|TRBJ1-2|TRBV5-4
TGTGCCAGCAGCTCGGGACAGGGTTTTCACTATGGCTACACCTTC
CASSSGQGFHYGYTF
>NA|NA|TRBJ2-7|TRBV9
TGTGCCAGCAGCCCCCGAGCAATGAGCTCCTACGAGCAGTACTTC
CASSPRAMSSYEQYF
>once|NA|TRBJ1-4|TRBV3-1/TRBV3-2
TGTGCCAGCAGCCAATGGCAGGGGAACGAAAAACTGTTTTTT
CASSQWQGNEKLFF
>NA|NA|TRBJ1-5|TRBV27
TGTGCCAGCAGTTTAAACCTCGGGCGGGGGCCCCAGCATTTT
CASSLNLGRGPQHF
>NA|NA|TRBJ1-6|TRBV19
TGTGCCAGTAGTATGAGTCCGGGAGGGGGTTCACCCCTCCACTTT
CASSMSPGGGSPLHF
>NA|NA|TRBJ1-2|TRBV6-5
TGTGCCAGCAGTTACTCGGAGGGGCAGATCTATGGCTACACCTTC
CASSYSEGQIYGYTF
>NA|NA|TRBJ2-5|TRBV6-1
TGTGCCAGCAGTGATCCGTCCCCGGGGACCCAGTACTTC
CASSDPSPGTQYF
>NA|NA|TRBJ1-1|TRBV9
TGTGCCAGCAGCGTAGGTGGCCTCGGGACTGAAGCTTTCTTT
CASSVGGLGTEAFF
>NA|TRBD1|TRBJ1-1|TRBV6-5
TGTGCCAGCAGGGATCAGGGGGGAACTGAAGCTTTCTTT
CASRDQGGTEAFF
>NA|TRBD1|TRBJ2-1|TRBV2
TGTGCCAGCAGACCGGGACAGGGAGGCGGTGAGCAGTTCTTC
CASRPGQGGGEQFF
>NA|NA|TRBJ2-7|TRBV5-1
TGCGCCCGCGGAGGGGGGGGGACCTACGAGCAGTACTTC
CARGGGGTYEQYF
>NA|NA|TRBJ2-3|TRBV11-2
TGTGCCAGCAGCCAGGCCGATACGCAGTATTTT
CASSQADTQYF
>NA|NA|TRBJ1-1|TRBV6-5
TGTGCCAGTTCCCCGTGGACAGTTGAAGCTTTCTTT
CASSPWTVEAFF
>NA|TRBD2|TRBJ2-7|TRBV18
TGTGCCAGCTCGCAGACTAGCGGGTCCTACGAGCAGTACTTC
CASSQTSGSYEQYF
>NA|TRBD1|TRBJ1-2|TRBV5-4
TGTGCCAGCAGCCTGGACAGGGTCTATGGCTACACCTTC
CASSLDRVYGYTF
>NA|TRBD1|TRBJ2-1|TRBV7-4
TGTGCCAGCAGCTTAGGAGGAATTTTTGGGACAGGATATCCCGGCGGGGAGCAGTTCTTC
CASSLGGIFGTGYPGGEQFF
>NA|TRBD1|TRBJ2-5|TRBV9
TGTGCCAGCAGCGGGGACAGGGGTGAGACCCAGTACTTC
CASSGDRGETQYF
>NA|TRBD1|TRBJ1-5|TRBV29-1
TGCAGCGTGGGGACAGGGATGGACAATCAGCCCCAGCATTTT
CSVGTGMDNQPQHF
>NA|NA|TRBJ2-1|TRBV2
TGTGCCAGCAGTGCCTACAGTGGCTACAATGAGCAGTTCTTC
CASSAYSGYNEQFF
>NA|NA|TRBJ2-1|TRBV21-1
TGTGCCAGCAGCCGTACGACTAGCGGGTTCTACTACAATGAGCAGTTCTTC
CASSRTTSGFYYNEQFF
>once|NA|TRBJ1-5|TRBV28
TGTGCCAGCAGCACCGGGACATATTATAGCAATCAGCCCCAGCATTTT
CASSTGTYYSNQPQHF
>once|NA|TRBJ2-7|TRBV2
TGTGCCAGCAGCGCTTTTTTATCGGCTCAGGGTGACAAGTACTTC
CASSAFLSAQGDKYF
>NA|TRBD1|TRBJ2-7|TRBV5-6
TGTGCCAGCAGCGCAACTTCCGGGACAGGAGAGCAGTACTTC
CASSATSGTGEQYF
>NA|NA|TRBJ2-3|TRBV5-1
TGCGCCAGCGGAGAAGCGGGTCTCGACACAGATACGCAGTATTTT
CASGEAGLDTDTQYF
>NA|TRBD1|TRBJ1-6|TRBV27
TGTGCCAGCAGACCCCCCACAGGGGCCAATTCACCCCTCCACTTT
CASRPPTGANSPLHF
>NA|NA|TRBJ1-1|TRBV5-4
TGTGCCAGCAGCCCCGGGACATTCTTGACTGAAGCTTTCTTT
CASSPGTFLTEAFF
>NA|TRBD1|TRBJ1-2|TRBV11-2
TGTGCCAGCAGCATTATAGGGACAGGAGGGGGCTACACCTTC
CASSIIGTGGGYTF
>NA|TRBD1|TRBJ2-7|TRBV14
TGTGCCAGCAGCCAGCTACGGGACAGGGGATACGAGCAGTACTTC
CASSQLRDRGYEQYF
>NA|TRBD1|TRBJ1-1|TRBV29-1
TGCAGCGCCAGGACAGGGGGCTCTGATGGGAACACTGAAGCTTTCTTT
CSARTGGSDGNTEAFF
>NA|NA|TRBJ1-3|TRBV15
TGTGCCACCAGCAGAGATGGGCAGCGGAGAAACACCATATATTTT
CATSRDGQRRNTIYF
>NA|NA|TRBJ2-5|TRBV20-1
TGCAGTGCTGATACCGGGACCCAGTACTTC
CSADTGTQYF
>NA|NA|TRBJ2-7|TRBV10-2
TGCGCCAGCAGTGAGTTCAGGGTCTACGAGCAGTACTTC
CASSEFRVYEQYF
>few|NA|TRBJ2-1|TRBV19
TGTGCCACCTCAAAGGGGGGGTCCTACAATGAGCAGTTCTTC
CATSKGGSYNEQFF
>NA|TRBD1|TRBJ1-1|TRBV14
TGTGCCAGCAGCGAACAAAGGACAGGGTTTGAAGCTTTCTTT
CASSEQRTGFEAFF
>NA|TRBD2|TRBJ2-5|TRBV11-2
TGTGCCAGCAGCTTACAAGCGGGGGGACTCTACCAAGAGTCCCAGTACTTC
CASSLQAGGLYQESQYF